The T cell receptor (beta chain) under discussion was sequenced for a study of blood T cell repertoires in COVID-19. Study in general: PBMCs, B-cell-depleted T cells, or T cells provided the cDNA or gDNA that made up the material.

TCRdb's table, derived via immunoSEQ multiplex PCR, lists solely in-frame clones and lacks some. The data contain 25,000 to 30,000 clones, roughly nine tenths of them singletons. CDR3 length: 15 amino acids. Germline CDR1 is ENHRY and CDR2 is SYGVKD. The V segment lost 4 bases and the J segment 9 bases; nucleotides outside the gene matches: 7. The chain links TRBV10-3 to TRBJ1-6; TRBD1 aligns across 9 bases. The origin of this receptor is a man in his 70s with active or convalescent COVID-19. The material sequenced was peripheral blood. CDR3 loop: CAISGDRAGVSPLHF. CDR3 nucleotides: TGTGCCATCAGTGGGGACAGGGCGGGGGTTTCACCCCTCCACTTT.